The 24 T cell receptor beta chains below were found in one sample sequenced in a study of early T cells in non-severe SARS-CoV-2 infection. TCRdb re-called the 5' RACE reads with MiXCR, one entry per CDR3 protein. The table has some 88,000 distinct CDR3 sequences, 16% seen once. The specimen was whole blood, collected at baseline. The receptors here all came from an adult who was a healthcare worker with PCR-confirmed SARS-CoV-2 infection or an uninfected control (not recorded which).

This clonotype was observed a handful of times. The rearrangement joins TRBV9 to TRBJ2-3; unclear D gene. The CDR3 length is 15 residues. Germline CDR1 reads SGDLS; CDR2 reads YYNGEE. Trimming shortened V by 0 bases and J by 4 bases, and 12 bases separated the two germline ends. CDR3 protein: CASSVGFIHPDTQYF. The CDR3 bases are TGTGCCAGCAGCGTAGGGTTCATTCACCCAGATACGCAGTATTTT.

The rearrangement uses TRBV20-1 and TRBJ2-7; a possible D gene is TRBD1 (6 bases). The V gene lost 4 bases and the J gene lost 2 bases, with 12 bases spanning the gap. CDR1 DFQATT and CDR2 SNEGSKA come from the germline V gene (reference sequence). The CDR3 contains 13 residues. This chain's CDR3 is CSANQGRAYEQYF. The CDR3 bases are TGCAGTGCTAACCAGGGGCGCGCCTACGAGCAGTACTTC.

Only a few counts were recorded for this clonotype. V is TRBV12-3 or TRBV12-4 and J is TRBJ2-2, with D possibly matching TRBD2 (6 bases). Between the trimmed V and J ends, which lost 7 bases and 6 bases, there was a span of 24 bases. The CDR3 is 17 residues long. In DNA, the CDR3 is TGTGCCAGCAACCCCCTCTCGACTAGGAGGAGGGCCGGGGAGCTGTTTTTT. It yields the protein CASNPLSTRRRAGELFF.

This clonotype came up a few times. CDR3 loop: CASSPIPGRSSGNTIYF. CDR3 sequence (DNA): TGTGCCAGCTCACCAATTCCGGGCCGGAGCTCTGGAAACACCATATATTTT. The V and J genes are TRBV18 and TRBJ1-3; no clear D gene. Deletions cut 2 bases from V and 0 bases from J, with 14 bases between. CDR1 KGHSH and CDR2 LQKENI come from the germline V gene. There are 17 residues in the CDR3.

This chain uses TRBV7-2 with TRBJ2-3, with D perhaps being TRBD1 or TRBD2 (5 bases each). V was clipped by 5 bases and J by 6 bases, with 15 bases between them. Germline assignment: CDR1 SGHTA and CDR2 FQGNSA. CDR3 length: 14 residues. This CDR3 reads CASSPGPARDTQYF. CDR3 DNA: TGTGCCAGCAGCCCGGGACCGGCCCGGGATACGCAGTATTTT. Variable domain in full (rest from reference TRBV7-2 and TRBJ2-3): GAGVSQSPSNKVTEKGKDVELRCDPISGHTALYWYRQSLGQGLEFLIYFQGNSAPDKSGLPSDRFSAERTGGSVSTLTIQRTQQEDSAVYLCASSPGPARDTQYFGPGTRLTVL.

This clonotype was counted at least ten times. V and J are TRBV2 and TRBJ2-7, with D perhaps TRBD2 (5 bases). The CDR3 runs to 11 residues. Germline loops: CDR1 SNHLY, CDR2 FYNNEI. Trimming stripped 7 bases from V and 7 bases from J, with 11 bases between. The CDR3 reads CASNSQREQYF. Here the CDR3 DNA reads TGTGCCAGCAATTCACAGCGGGAGCAGTACTTC.

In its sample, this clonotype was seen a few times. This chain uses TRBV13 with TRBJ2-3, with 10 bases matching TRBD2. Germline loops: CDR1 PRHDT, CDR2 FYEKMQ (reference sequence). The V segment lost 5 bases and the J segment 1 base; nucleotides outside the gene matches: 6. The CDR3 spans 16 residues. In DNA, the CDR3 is TGTGCCAGCAGCCTCCCTAGCGGGAGTGGCACAGATACGCAGTATTTT. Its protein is CASSLPSGSGTDTQYF.

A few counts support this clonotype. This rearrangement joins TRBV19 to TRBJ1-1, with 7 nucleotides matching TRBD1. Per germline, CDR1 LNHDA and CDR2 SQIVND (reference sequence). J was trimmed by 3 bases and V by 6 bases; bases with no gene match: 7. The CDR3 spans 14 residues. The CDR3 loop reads CASRQQGLDTEAFF. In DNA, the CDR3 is TGTGCCAGTAGACAACAGGGGCTTGACACTGAAGCTTTCTTT.

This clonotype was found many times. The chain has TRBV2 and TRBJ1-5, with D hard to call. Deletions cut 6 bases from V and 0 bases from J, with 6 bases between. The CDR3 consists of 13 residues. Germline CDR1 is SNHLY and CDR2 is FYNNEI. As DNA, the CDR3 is TGTGCCAGCAGAACAGATAGCAATCAGCCCCAGCATTTT. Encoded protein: CASRTDSNQPQHF.

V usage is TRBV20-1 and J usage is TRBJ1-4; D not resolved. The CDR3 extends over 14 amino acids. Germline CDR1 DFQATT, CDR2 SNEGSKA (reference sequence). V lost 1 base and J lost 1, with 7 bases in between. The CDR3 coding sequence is TGCAGTGCTAGAGCTTCCGGAACTAATGAAAAACTGTTTTTT. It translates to CSARASGTNEKLFF.

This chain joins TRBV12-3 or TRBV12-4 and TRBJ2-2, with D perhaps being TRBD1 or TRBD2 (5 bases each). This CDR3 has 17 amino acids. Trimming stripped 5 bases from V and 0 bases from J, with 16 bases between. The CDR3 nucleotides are TGTGCCAGCAGTCCCGAGGTGTGGGGGTCGAACACCGGGGAGCTGTTTTTT. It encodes CASSPEVWGSNTGELFF.

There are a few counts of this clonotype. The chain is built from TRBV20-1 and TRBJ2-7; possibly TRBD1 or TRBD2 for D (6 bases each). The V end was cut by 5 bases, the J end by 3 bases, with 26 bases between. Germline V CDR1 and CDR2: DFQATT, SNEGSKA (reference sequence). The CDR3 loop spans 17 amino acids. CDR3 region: CSAGRGAGYQRGYEQYF. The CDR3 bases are TGCAGTGCTGGAAGGGGGGCGGGCTACCAACGTGGCTACGAGCAGTACTTC.

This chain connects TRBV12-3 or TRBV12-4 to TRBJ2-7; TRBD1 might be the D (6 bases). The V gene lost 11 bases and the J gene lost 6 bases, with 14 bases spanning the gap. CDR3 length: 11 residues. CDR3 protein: CASGTRAEQYF. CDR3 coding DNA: TGTGCCTCAGGGACAAGGGCCGAGCAGTACTTC.

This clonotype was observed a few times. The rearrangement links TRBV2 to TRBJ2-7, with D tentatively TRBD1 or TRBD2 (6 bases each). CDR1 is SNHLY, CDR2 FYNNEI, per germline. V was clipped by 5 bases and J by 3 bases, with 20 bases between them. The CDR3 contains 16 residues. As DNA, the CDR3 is TGTGCCAGCAGTCCCCTGCGGGTAGCGGACAGCTACGAGCAGTACTTC. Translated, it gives CASSPLRVADSYEQYF.

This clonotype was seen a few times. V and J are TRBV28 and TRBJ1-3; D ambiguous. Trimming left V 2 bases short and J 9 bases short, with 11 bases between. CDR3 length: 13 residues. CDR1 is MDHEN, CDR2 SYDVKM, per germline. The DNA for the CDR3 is TGTGCCAGCAGTTTAAACCCCGTGGGCACCATATATTTT. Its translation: CASSLNPVGTIYF.

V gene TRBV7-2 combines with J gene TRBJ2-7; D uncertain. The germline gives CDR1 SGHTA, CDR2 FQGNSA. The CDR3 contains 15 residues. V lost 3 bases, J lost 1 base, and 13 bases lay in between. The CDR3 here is CASSFGVKSSYEQYF. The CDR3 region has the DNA TGTGCCAGCAGCTTTGGCGTCAAATCATCCTACGAGCAGTACTTC.

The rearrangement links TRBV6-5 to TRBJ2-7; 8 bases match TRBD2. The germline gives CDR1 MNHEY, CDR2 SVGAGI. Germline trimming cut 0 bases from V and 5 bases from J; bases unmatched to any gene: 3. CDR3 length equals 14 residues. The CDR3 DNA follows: TGTGCCAGCAGTTACTCTGGGCGGGAGGACGAGCAGTACTTC. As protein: CASSYSGREDEQYF.

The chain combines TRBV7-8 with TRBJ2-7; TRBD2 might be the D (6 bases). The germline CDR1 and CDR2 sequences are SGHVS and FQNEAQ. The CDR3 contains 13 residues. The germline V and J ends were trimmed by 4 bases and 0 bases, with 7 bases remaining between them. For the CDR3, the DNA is TGTGCCAGCAGCTCGACTAGCTCCTACGAGCAGTACTTC. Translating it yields CASSSTSSYEQYF.

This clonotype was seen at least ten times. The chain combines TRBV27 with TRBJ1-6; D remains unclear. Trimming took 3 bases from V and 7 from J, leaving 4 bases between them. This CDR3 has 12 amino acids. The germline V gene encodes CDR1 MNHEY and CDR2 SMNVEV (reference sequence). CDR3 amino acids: CASSFTNSPLHF. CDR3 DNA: TGTGCCAGCAGTTTCACGAATTCACCCCTCCACTTT.

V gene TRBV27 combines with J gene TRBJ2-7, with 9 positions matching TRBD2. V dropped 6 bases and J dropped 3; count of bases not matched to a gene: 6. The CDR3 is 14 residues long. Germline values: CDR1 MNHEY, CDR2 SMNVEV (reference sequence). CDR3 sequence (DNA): TGTGCCAGCAGCCAAAGGCGGGGGGGCTACGAGCAGTACTTC. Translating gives CASSQRRGGYEQYF.

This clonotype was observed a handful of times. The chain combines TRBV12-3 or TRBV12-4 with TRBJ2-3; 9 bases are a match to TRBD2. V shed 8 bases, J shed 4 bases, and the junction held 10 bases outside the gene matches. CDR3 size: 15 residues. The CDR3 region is CASGSGRRWSDTQYF. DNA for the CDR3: TGTGCCAGCGGTAGCGGGAGAAGGTGGTCAGATACGCAGTATTTT.

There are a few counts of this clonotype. CDR3 region: CASSLVRFQETQYF. The CDR3 bases are TGTGCCAGCAGCTTAGTCCGGTTCCAAGAGACCCAGTACTTC. V is TRBV7-8 and J is TRBJ2-5, with D unresolved. Germline V lookup: CDR1 SGHVS, CDR2 FQNEAQ. This CDR3 spans 14 amino acids. Trimming took 1 base from V and 1 from J, leaving 7 bases between them.

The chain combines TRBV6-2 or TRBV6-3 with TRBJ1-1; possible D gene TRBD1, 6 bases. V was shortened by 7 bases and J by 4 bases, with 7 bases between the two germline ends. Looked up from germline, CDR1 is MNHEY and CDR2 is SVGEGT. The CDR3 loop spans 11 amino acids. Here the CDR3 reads CASTQGTEAFF. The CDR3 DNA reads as TGTGCCAGCACACAGGGCACTGAAGCTTTCTTT.

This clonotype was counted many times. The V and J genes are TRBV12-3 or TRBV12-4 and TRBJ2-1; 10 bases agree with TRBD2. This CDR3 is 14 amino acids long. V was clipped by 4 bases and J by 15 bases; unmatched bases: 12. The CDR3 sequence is CASSSIAGGPKPFF. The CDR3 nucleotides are TGTGCCAGCAGTTCAATAGCGGGAGGCCCCAAGCCGTTCTTC.